This TCR beta chain was observed in a study of shared clonotypes between healthy human individuals. This CDR3 comprises 14 residues. V lost 3 bases and J 12 bases, leaving 18 bases between the germline ends. Germline assignment: CDR1 MGHDK and CDR2 SYGVNS. Using immunoSEQ multiplex PCR, the repertoire was profiled, and TCRdb retains in-frame clones only, with some absent. This table holds about 710,000 clones, approximately 77% found once. Material for sequencing was memory CD4+ T cells sorted from blood. Subset: CD45RA-negative fraction. The V and J genes are TRBV25-1 and TRBJ2-1; no reliable D call. This clonotype was sampled from a woman in her 30s in good health. The CDR3 region is CASSDKTAGVRQFF. In DNA, the CDR3 is TGTGCCAGCAGTGATAAGACTGCAGGAGTTCGGCAGTTCTTC.